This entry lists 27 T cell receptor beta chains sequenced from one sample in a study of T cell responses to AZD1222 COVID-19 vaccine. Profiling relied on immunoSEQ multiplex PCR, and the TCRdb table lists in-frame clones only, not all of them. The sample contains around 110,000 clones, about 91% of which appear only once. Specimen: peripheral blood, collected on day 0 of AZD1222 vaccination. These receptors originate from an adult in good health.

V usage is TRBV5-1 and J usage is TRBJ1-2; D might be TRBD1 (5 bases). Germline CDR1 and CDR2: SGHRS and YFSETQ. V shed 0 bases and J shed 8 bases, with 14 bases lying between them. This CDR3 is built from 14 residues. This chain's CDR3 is CASSLGQAGRGYTF. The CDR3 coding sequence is TGCGCCAGCAGCTTGGGGCAGGCAGGGCGCGGCTACACCTTC. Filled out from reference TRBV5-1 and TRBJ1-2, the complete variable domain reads KAGVTQTPRYLIKTRGQQVTLSCSPISGHRSVSWYQQTPGQGLQFLFEYFSETQRNKGNFPGRFSGRQFSNSRSEMNVSTLELGDSALYLCASSLGQAGRGYTFGSGTRLTVV.

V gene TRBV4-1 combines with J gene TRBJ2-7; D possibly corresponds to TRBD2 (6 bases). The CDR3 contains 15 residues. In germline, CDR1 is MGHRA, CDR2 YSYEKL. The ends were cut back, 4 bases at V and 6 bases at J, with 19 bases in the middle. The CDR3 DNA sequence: TGCGCCAGCAGCCCTAAGTACCCGGAGGAGGGCGAGCAGTACTTC. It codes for CASSPKYPEEGEQYF.

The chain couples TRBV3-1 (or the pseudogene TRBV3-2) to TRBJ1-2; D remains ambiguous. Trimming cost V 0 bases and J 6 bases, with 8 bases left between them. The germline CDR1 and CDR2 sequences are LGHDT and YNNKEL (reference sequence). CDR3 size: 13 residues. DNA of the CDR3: TGTGCCAGCAGCCAAGATCTCAAGGATGGCTACACCTTC. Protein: CASSQDLKDGYTF.

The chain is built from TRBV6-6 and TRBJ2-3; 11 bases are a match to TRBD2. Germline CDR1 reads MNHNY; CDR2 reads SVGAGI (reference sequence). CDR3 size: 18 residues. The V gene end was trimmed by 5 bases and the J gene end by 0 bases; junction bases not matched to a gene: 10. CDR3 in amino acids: CASSPRLAGGISTDTQYF. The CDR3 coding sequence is TGTGCCAGCAGTCCCCGTTTAGCGGGGGGGATTAGCACAGATACGCAGTATTTT.

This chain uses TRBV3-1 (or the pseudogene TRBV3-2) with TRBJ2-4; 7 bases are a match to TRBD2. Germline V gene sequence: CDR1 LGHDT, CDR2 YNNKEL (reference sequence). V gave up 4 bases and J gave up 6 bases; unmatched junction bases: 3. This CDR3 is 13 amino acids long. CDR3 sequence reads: CASSPSGANIQYF. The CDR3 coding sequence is TGTGCCAGCAGCCCGAGCGGGGCAAACATTCAGTACTTC.

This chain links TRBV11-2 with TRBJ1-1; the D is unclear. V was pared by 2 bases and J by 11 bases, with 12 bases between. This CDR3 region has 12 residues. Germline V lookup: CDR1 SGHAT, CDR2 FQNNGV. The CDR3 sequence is CASSLSSAQAFF. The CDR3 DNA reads TGTGCCAGCAGCTTATCATCCGCCCAGGCTTTCTTT. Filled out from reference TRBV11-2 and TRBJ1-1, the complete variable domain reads EAGVAQSPRYKIIEKRQSVAFWCNPISGHATLYWYQQILGQGPKLLIQFQNNGVVDDSQLPKDRFSAERLKGVDSTLKIQPAKLEDSAVYLCASSLSSAQAFFGQGTRLTVV.

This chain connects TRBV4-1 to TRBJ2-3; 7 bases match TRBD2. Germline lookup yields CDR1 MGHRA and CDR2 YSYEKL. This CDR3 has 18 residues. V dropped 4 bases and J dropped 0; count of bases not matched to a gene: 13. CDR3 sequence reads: CASSLVSLLAASTDTQYF. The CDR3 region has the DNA TGCGCCAGCAGCCTTGTCTCTCTCCTAGCGGCTAGCACAGATACGCAGTATTTT.

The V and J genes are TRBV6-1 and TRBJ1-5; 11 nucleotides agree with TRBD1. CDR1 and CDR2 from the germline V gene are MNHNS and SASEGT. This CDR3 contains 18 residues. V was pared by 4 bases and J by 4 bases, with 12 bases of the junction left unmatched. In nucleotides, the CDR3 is TGTGCCAGCAGTGGTGGACAGGGGGCTGGTCAACGTAATCAGCCCCAGCATTTT. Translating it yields CASSGGQGAGQRNQPQHF.

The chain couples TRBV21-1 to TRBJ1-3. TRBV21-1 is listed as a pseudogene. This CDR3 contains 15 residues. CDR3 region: CASRLKITGGNTIYF. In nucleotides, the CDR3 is TGTGCCAGCAGGCTAAAGATCACGGGTGGAAACACCATATATTTT.

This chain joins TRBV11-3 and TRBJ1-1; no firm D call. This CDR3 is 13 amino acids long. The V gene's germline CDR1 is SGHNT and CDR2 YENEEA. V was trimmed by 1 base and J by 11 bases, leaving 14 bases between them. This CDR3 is CASSLAGEDEAFF. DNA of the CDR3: TGTGCCAGCAGCTTAGCCGGGGAGGACGAGGCTTTCTTT.

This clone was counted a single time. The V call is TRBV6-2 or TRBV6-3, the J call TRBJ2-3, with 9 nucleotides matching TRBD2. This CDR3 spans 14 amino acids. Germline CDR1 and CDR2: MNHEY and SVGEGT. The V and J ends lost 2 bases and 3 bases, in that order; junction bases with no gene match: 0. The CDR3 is CASSYSGRTDTQYF. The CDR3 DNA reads TGTGCCAGCAGTTACAGCGGGAGGACAGATACGCAGTATTTT.

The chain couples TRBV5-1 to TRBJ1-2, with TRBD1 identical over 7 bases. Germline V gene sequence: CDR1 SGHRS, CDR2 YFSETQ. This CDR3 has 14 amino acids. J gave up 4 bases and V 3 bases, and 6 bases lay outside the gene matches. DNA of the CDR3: TGCGCCAGCAGCTGGACAGGCGGGATCTATGGCTACACCTTC. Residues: CASSWTGGIYGYTF.

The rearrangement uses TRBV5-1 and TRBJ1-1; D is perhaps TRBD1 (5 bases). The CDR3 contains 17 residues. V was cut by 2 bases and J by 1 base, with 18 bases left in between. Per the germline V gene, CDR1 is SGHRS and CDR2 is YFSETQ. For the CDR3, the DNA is TGCGCCAGCAGCTTCCGAAGGGGCAGGGACTCGAACACTGAAGCTTTCTTT. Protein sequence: CASSFRRGRDSNTEAFF.

DNA of the CDR3: TGTGCCTGGAGTGCGGTTGGGGGGACGCCGCTATATTTT. Amino acids: CAWSAVGGTPLYF. The chain couples TRBV30 to TRBJ1-3; maybe TRBD1 (5 bases). The CDR3 contains 13 residues. CDR1 is GTSNPN, CDR2 SVGIG, per germline (reference sequence). V was clipped by 1 base and J by 14 bases, with 18 bases between them.

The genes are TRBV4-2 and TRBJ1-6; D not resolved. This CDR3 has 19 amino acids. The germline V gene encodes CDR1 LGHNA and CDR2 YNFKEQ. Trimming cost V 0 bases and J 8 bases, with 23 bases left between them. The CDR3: CASSQDYPPGKNGYSPLHF. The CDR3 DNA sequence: TGTGCCAGCAGCCAAGATTACCCACCGGGCAAGAATGGTTATTCACCCCTCCACTTT.

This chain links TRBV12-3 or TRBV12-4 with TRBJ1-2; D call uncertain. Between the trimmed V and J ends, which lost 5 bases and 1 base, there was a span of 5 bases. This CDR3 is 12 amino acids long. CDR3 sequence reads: CASSANNYGYTF. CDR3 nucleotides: TGTGCCAGCAGTGCGAATAACTATGGCTACACCTTC.

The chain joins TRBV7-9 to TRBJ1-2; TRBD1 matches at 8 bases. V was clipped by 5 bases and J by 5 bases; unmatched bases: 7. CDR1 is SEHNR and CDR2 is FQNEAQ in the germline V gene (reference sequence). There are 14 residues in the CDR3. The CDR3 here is CASSPGTGRYGYTF. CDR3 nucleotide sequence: TGTGCCAGCAGCCCGGGGACAGGCCGATATGGCTACACCTTC.

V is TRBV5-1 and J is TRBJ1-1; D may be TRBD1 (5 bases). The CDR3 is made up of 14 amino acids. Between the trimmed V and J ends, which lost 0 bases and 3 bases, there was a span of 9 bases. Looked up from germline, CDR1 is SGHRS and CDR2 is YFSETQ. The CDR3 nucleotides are TGCGCCAGCAGCTTGGAGGGGCAGGACACTGAAGCTTTCTTT. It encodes CASSLEGQDTEAFF.

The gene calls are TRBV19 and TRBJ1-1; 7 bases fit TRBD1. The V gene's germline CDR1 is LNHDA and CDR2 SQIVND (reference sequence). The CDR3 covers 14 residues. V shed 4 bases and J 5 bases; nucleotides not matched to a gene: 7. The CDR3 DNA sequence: TGTGCCAGTAGTAAGACAGGGCCGGGGACTGAAGCTTTCTTT. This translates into CASSKTGPGTEAFF.

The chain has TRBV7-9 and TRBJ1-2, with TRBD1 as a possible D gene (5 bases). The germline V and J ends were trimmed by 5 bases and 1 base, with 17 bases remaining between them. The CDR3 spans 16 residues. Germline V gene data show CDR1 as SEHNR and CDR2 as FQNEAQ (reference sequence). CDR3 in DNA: TGTGCCAGCAGCCTCCCGGGGGGAGGGATTAACTATGGCTACACCTTC. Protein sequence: CASSLPGGGINYGYTF. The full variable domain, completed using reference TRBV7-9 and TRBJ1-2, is DTGVSQNPRHKITKRGQNVTFRCDPISEHNRLYWYRQTLGQGPEFLTYFQNEAQLEKSRLLSDRFSAERPKGSFSTLEIQRTEQGDSAMYLCASSLPGGGINYGYTFGSGTRLTVV.

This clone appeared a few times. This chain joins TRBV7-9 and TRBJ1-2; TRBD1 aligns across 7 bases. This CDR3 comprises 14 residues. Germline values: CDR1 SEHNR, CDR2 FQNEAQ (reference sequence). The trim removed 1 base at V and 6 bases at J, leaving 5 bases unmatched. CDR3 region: CASSLGAGTDGYTF. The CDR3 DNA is TGTGCCAGCAGCTTAGGGGCCGGGACAGATGGCTACACCTTC. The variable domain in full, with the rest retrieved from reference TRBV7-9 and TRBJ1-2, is DTGVSQNPRHKITKRGQNVTFRCDPISEHNRLYWYRQTLGQGPEFLTYFQNEAQLEKSRLLSDRFSAERPKGSFSTLEIQRTEQGDSAMYLCASSLGAGTDGYTFGSGTRLTVV.

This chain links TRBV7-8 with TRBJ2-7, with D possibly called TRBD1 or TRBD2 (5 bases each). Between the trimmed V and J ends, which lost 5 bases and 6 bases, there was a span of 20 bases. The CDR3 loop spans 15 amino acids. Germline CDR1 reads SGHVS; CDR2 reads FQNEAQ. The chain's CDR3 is CASSRGAFTSREQYV. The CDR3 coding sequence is TGTGCCAGCAGCAGAGGGGCCTTCACCTCTCGCGAGCAGTACGTC.

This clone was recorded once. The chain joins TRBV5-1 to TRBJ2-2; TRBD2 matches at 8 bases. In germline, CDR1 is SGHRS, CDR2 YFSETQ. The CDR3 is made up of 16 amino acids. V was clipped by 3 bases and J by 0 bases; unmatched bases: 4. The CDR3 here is CASSSVAGTNTGELFF. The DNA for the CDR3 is TGCGCCAGCAGCTCCGTAGCGGGAACGAACACCGGGGAGCTGTTTTTT.

The CDR3 is CASSFGQRNTEAFF. CDR3 DNA sequence: TGTGCCAGCAGTTTCGGACAGAGGAACACTGAAGCTTTCTTT. V gene TRBV6-5 combines with J gene TRBJ1-1; tentatively, D is TRBD1 (6 bases). This CDR3 region has 14 residues. Germline lookup yields CDR1 MNHEY and CDR2 SVGAGI. With 4 bases removed from V and 1 base from J, the gap between germline ends came to 10 bases.

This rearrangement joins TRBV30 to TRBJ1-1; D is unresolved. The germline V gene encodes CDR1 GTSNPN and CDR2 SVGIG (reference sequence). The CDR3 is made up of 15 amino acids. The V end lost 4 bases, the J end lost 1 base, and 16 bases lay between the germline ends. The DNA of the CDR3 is TGTGCCTGGACTCTTTCGGGTAGGACGAACACTGAAGCTTTCTTT. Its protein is CAWTLSGRTNTEAFF.

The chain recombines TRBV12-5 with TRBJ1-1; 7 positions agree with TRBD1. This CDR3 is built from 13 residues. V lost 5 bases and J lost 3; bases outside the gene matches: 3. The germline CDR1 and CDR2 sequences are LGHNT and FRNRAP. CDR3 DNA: TGTGCTAGTGGTGGGGGGACAGACACTGAAGCTTTCTTT. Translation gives CASGGGTDTEAFF.

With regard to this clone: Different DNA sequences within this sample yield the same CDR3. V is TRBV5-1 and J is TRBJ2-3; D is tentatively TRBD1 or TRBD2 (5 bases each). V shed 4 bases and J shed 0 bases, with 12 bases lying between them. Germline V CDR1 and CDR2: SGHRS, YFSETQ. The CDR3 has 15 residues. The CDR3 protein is CASSSGQTSTDTQYF. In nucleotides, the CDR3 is TGCGCCAGCAGCAGCGGACAAACTAGCACAGATACGCAGTATTTT.